Following are 27 T cell receptor beta chains from one sample sequenced in a study of cytomegalovirus exposure and HLA in healthy donors. The PCR had 60 Vbeta and 13 Jbeta primers. Assay used: immunoSEQ multiplex PCR; TCRdb lists only in-frame clones, some missing. The data hold some 110,000 clones, with over 70% observed a single time. Sequencing input: PBMCs. All receptors come from a woman aged 18-29 years in good health and CMV-seronegative.

The chain joins TRBV11-1 to TRBJ2-7, with 7 bases matching TRBD2. Germline-derived CDR1 and CDR2 are SGHAT and FQDESV (reference sequence). This CDR3 region has 13 residues. V lost 7 bases and J lost 0; bases outside the gene matches: 3. The CDR3 is CASMGGNSYEQYF. The CDR3 nucleotides read TGTGCCAGCATGGGAGGGAACTCCTACGAGCAGTACTTC.

V gene TRBV2 combines with J gene TRBJ1-5; D is undetermined. V was clipped by 7 bases and J by 1 base, with 14 bases between them. This CDR3 contains 15 residues. The V gene's germline CDR1 is SNHLY and CDR2 FYNNEI. CDR3 bases: TGTGCCAGCACCGCTCTAACGGGGAGCAATCAGCCCCAGCATTTT. This gives the protein CASTALTGSNQPQHF.

The V gene is TRBV7-6, the J gene TRBJ1-1, with 7 bases identical to TRBD1. The germline V gene has CDR1 SGHVS and CDR2 FNYEAQ. This CDR3 has 16 residues. J lost 3 bases, V lost 4 bases, and 11 bases had no gene match. Here the CDR3 DNA reads TGTGCCAGCAGCTCCGGGACAGCTCCTCGATACACTGAAGCTTTCTTT. Residues: CASSSGTAPRYTEAFF.

V is TRBV28 and J is TRBJ1-2; the match to TRBD1 covers 8 bases. Germline loops: CDR1 MDHEN, CDR2 SYDVKM. The V and J ends lost 3 bases and 4 bases, in that order; junction bases with no gene match: 4. This CDR3 has 14 amino acids. This CDR3 reads CASSFRTGSYGYTF. The DNA of the CDR3 is TGTGCCAGCAGTTTCCGGACAGGGTCCTATGGCTACACCTTC.

The gene calls are TRBV1 and TRBJ1-4; TRBD1 reflects the table's D call only, with no check against the DNA. TRBV1 is tagged as a pseudogene. The CDR3 loop spans 16 amino acids. The CDR3 coding sequence is TGCACCAGCAGCCCAAGCAAGAGGGTCCGTTACAGGGGTGTGTTTTTT. It yields the protein CTSSPSKRVRYRGVFF.

The V and J genes are TRBV30 and TRBJ2-1; 7 bases align to TRBD1. V gave up 4 bases and J gave up 5 bases; unmatched junction bases: 8. Germline CDR1 and CDR2: GTSNPN and SVGIG (reference sequence). This CDR3 has 14 residues. CDR3 coding DNA: TGTGCCTGGACCCGACAGGGTTGGAACAATGAGCAGTTCTTC. It specifies CAWTRQGWNNEQFF.

The chain links TRBV7-8 to TRBJ1-1; a possible D gene is TRBD1 (5 bases). The length of the CDR3 is 15 residues. V was cut by 5 bases and J by 1 base, with 14 bases left in between. Germline V gene sequence: CDR1 SGHVS, CDR2 FQNEAQ. This chain's CDR3 is CASSPGVFANTEAFF. Written as DNA, the CDR3 is TGTGCCAGCAGCCCGGGGGTCTTTGCGAACACTGAAGCTTTCTTT.

The V and J genes are TRBV28 and TRBJ1-1, with TRBD1 identical over 7 bases. Germline CDR1 is MDHEN and CDR2 is SYDVKM. The CDR3 is made up of 15 amino acids. Trimming removed 5 bases from V and 10 bases from J; junction bases left unmatched: 16. This CDR3 reads CASSPYPLTGYGAFF. In DNA form, the CDR3 reads TGTGCCAGCAGTCCATACCCCCTGACAGGGTACGGAGCTTTCTTT.

This rearrangement joins TRBV5-6 to TRBJ2-3, with TRBD2 matching 8 bases. The CDR3 spans 16 residues. Losses at the gene ends were 9 bases for V and 3 bases for J; bases not matched to a gene: 15. Germline V gene data show CDR1 as SGHDT and CDR2 as YYEEEE. CDR3 bases: TGTGCCACCTTACAACGGGGGGGCCACCGAACAGATACGCAGTATTTT. Translating gives CATLQRGGHRTDTQYF.

This clone was recorded a few times. This chain links TRBV19 with TRBJ2-7; D is uncertain. There are 13 residues in the CDR3. V lost 6 bases, J lost 0 bases, and 9 bases lay in between. In germline, CDR1 is LNHDA, CDR2 SQIVND (reference sequence). CDR3 bases: TGTGCCAGTAGCTCAGCAGGCTCCTACGAGCAGTACTTC. It yields the protein CASSSAGSYEQYF.

This clone was seen only once. This sequence joins TRBV30 and TRBJ2-7, with D possibly TRBD2 on 5 matching bases. CDR1 and CDR2 from the germline V gene are GTSNPN and SVGIG (reference sequence). The CDR3 runs 13 residues. V dropped 0 bases and J dropped 6 bases, with 12 bases sitting between them. CDR3 in DNA: TGTGCCTGGAGTGTAATTCAAGGAGGCGAGCAGTACTTC. Residues: CAWSVIQGGEQYF.

The rearrangement joins TRBV7-9 to TRBJ1-6; TRBD1 matches 8 bases. Germline V gene data show CDR1 as SEHNR and CDR2 as FQNEAQ (reference sequence). With V trimmed by 2 bases and J by 6 bases, 6 bases remained unmatched. The CDR3 is made up of 16 amino acids. CDR3 sequence: CASSLQGALGNSPLHF. The CDR3 bases are TGTGCCAGCAGCTTACAGGGGGCCCTGGGTAATTCACCCCTCCACTTT.

The count of this clone is one. The chain recombines TRBV9 with TRBJ1-1; D not certain. Germline values: CDR1 SGDLS, CDR2 YYNGEE. The CDR3 contains 13 residues. With 0 bases removed from V and 1 base from J, the gap between germline ends came to 4 bases. Here the CDR3 DNA reads TGTGCCAGCAGCGTAGAGCAGAACACTGAAGCTTTCTTT. Translation: CASSVEQNTEAFF.

This CDR3 reads CASMQGNTGELFF. The CDR3 nucleotides are TGTGCCAGTATGCAGGGGAACACCGGGGAGCTGTTTTTT. The J gene is TRBJ2-2, the V gene TRBV19; possibly TRBD1 for D (5 bases). Trimming took 7 bases from V and 1 from J, leaving 7 bases between them. CDR1 and CDR2 (germline): LNHDA, SQIVND (reference sequence). There are 13 residues in the CDR3. Supplemented by reference TRBV19 and TRBJ2-2, the full variable domain reads DGGITQSPKYLFRKEGQNVTLSCEQNLNHDAMYWYRQDPGQGLRLIYYSQIVNDFQKGDIAEGYSVSREKKESFPLTVTSAQKNPTAFYLCASMQGNTGELFFGEGSRLTVL.

There are a few counts of this clone. The CDR3 nucleotides read TGTGCCAGCAGTGAAATCATGGTCGGGGATGGCTACACCTTC. This translates into CASSEIMVGDGYTF. V is TRBV2 and J is TRBJ1-2; D unclear. The CDR3 has 14 amino acids. From germline, CDR1 is SNHLY and CDR2 FYNNEI. Trimming took off 2 bases at V and 6 bases at J, with 13 bases between the two ends.

Only a few counts were recorded for this clone. The rearrangement links TRBV4-2 to TRBJ1-5; D not resolved. This CDR3 has 13 amino acids. In germline, CDR1 is LGHNA, CDR2 YNFKEQ. V shed 1 base and J shed 6 bases, with 7 bases lying between them. This chain's CDR3 is CASSQGQFQPQHF. The CDR3 region has the DNA TGTGCCAGCAGCCAAGGGCAGTTTCAGCCCCAGCATTTT.

V is TRBV4-1 and J is TRBJ1-2; TRBD1 matches 10 bases. This CDR3 is 18 amino acids long. CDR1 and CDR2 from the germline V gene are MGHRA and YSYEKL. Trimming at V came to 1 base and at J to 2 bases, leaving 10 bases not matched to a gene. The CDR3 spells CASSQVSGQGRRNYGYTF. In DNA, the CDR3 is TGCGCCAGCAGCCAAGTTTCGGGACAGGGGCGAAGGAACTATGGCTACACCTTC.

J is TRBJ2-1 and V is TRBV11-2; D may be TRBD1 (5 bases). Germline V gives CDR1 SGHAT, CDR2 FQNNGV. The CDR3 loop spans 14 amino acids. Trimming shortened V by 10 bases and J by 3 bases, and 16 bases separated the two germline ends. Here the CDR3 reads CATGGAGHYNEQFF. DNA of the CDR3: TGTGCCACTGGTGGGGCCGGCCACTACAATGAGCAGTTCTTC.

J is TRBJ2-7 and V is TRBV25-1; 8 bases agree with TRBD1. This CDR3 comprises 13 residues. Losses at the gene ends were 4 bases for V and 5 bases for J; bases not matched to a gene: 4. Germline V lookup: CDR1 MGHDK, CDR2 SYGVNS. The CDR3 here is CASSGTGRHEQYF. In nucleotides, the CDR3 is TGTGCCAGCAGTGGGACAGGGCGGCACGAGCAGTACTTC.

The chain employs TRBV4-1 and TRBJ1-1; maybe TRBD1 (5 bases). Trimming removed 3 bases at V and 4 bases at J, with 18 bases between. The CDR3 spans 16 residues. CDR1 is MGHRA, CDR2 YSYEKL, per germline. The CDR3 DNA reads TGCGCCAGCAGCCACAAGAGGTCCGCCCAGGGCACTGAAGCTTTCTTT. Translation: CASSHKRSAQGTEAFF.

CDR3 sequence: CASSSDRGGSPLHF. In DNA, the CDR3 is TGTGCCAGCAGCTCCGACAGGGGTGGGTCACCCCTCCACTTT. V and J are TRBV13 and TRBJ1-6; 8 bases align to TRBD1. The CDR3 has 14 amino acids. The germline V gene encodes CDR1 PRHDT and CDR2 FYEKMQ (reference sequence). Germline trimming cut 4 bases from V and 10 bases from J; bases unmatched to any gene: 6. Full variable domain (outside the CDR3, taken from reference TRBV13 and TRBJ1-6): AAGVIQSPRHLIKEKRETATLKCYPIPRHDTVYWYQQGPGQDPQFLISFYEKMQSDKGSIPDRFSAQQFSDYHSELNMSSLELGDSALYFCASSSDRGGSPLHFGNGTRLTVT.

V is TRBV5-4 and J is TRBJ1-1, with D possibly TRBD1 on 6 matching bases. V lost 0 bases and J 8 bases, leaving 8 bases between the germline ends. CDR3 length: 12 amino acids. Germline V lookup: CDR1 SGHNT, CDR2 YYREEE (reference sequence). CDR3 DNA sequence: TGTGCCAGCAGCTTGGGGGGGCGGGAAGCTTTCTTT. The encoded protein is CASSLGGREAFF.

This clone appeared once. The rearrangement uses TRBV6-1 and TRBJ1-5; 8 bases are a match to TRBD1. With 6 bases clipped from V and 7 bases from J, the junction kept 5 bases outside the gene matches. The CDR3 sequence is 13 residues long. Germline CDR1 MNHNS, CDR2 SASEGT. CDR3 protein: CASSDRGEQPQHF. CDR3 bases: TGTGCCAGCAGCGACAGGGGTGAGCAGCCCCAGCATTTT.

V and J are TRBV2 and TRBJ1-2; a weak D match, TRBD1 (6 bases). Germline V gene data show CDR1 as SNHLY and CDR2 as FYNNEI. The CDR3 contains 14 residues. V dropped 8 bases and J dropped 1 base, with 14 bases sitting between them. CDR3 sequence (DNA): TGTGCCAGCGGGGTCGGGGGGCGTAACTATGGCTACACCTTC. It encodes CASGVGGRNYGYTF.

The gene calls are TRBV12-5 and TRBJ1-1, with D possibly being TRBD1 (6 bases). The CDR3 spans 15 residues. V gave up 1 base and J gave up 4 bases, with 13 bases separating them. The germline gives CDR1 LGHNT, CDR2 FRNRAP. CDR3 region: CASGLGLGGATEAFF. In DNA form, the CDR3 reads TGTGCTAGTGGTTTGGGCCTGGGGGGGGCCACTGAAGCTTTCTTT.

The rearrangement links TRBV28 to TRBJ1-2; tentative D call: TRBD1 (5 bases). The V end lost 6 bases, the J end lost 8 bases, and 22 bases lay between the germline ends. This CDR3 region has 15 residues. Germline CDR1 is MDHEN and CDR2 is SYDVKM. The CDR3: CASSPGEGPIGGYTF. DNA for the CDR3: TGTGCCAGCAGCCCGGGAGAGGGGCCGATAGGAGGCTACACCTTC.

The chain links TRBV4-2 to TRBJ1-6; tentative D call: TRBD1 (5 bases). CDR1 is LGHNA, CDR2 YNFKEQ, per germline. V was cut by 0 bases and J by 5 bases, with 8 bases left in between. The CDR3 runs to 15 residues. The CDR3 bases are TGTGCCAGCAGCCAAGACGACAGAAATAATTCACCCCTCCACTTT. Protein: CASSQDDRNNSPLHF.